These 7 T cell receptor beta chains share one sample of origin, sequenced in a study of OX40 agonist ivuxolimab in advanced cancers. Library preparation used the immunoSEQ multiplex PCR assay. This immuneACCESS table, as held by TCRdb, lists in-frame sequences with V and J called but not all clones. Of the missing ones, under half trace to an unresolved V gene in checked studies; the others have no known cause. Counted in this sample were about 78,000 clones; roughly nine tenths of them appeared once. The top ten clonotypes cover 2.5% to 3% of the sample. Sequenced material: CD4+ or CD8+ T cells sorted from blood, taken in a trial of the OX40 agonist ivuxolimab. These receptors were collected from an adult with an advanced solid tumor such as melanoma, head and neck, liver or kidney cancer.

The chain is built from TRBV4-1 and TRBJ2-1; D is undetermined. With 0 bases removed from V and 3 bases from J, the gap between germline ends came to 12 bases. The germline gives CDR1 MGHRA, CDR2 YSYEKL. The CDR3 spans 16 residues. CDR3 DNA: TGCGCCAGCAGCCAAGATGGGGTAGCTTACTACAATGAGCAGTTCTTC. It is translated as CASSQDGVAYYNEQFF.

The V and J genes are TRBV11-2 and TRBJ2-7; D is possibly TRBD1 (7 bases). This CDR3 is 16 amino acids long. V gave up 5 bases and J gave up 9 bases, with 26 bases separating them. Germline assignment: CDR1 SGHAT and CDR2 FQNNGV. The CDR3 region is CASSPNLDRSGAWQYF. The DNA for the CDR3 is TGTGCCAGCAGCCCAAACTTGGACAGGTCGGGGGCCTGGCAGTACTTC.

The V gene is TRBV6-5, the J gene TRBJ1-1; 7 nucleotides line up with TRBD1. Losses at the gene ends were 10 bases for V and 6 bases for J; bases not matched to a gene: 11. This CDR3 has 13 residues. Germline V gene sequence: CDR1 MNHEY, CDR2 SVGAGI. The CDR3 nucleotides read TGTGCCACCCTGCTCTTCCAGGGGGCTGAAGCTTTCTTT. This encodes CATLLFQGAEAFF.

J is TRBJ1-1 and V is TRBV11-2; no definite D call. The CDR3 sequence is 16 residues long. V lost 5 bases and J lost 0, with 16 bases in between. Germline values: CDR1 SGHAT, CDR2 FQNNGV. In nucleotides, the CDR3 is TGTGCCAGCAGCGACCGGCCGGGATTCATGAACACTGAAGCTTTCTTT. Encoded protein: CASSDRPGFMNTEAFF.

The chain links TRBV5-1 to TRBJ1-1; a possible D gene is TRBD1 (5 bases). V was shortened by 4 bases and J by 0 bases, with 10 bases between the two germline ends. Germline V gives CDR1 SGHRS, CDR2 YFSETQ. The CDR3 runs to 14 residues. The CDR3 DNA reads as TGCGCCAGCAGCCCGGGGGATATGAACACTGAAGCTTTCTTT. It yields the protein CASSPGDMNTEAFF.

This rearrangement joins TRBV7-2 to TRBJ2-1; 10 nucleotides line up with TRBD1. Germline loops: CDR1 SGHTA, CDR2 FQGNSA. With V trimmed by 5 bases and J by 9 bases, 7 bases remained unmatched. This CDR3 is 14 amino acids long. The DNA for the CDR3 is TGTGCCAGCAGCCCCCGACAGGGGGCGGGTGAGCAGTTCTTC. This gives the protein CASSPRQGAGEQFF.

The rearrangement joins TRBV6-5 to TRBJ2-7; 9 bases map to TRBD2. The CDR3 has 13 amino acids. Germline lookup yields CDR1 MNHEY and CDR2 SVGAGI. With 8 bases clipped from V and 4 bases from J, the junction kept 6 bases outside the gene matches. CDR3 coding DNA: TGTGCCAGCCAGCGGGCGGGAGGGTACGAGCAGTACTTC. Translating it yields CASQRAGGYEQYF.